The next 23 T cell receptor beta chains were all read from a single sample in a study of T cells in Graves' hyperthyroidism and ophthalmopathy (dated by TCRdb to between 2019 and 2020). The library was generated by multiplex PCR. This sample was sequenced with an Illumina HiSeq 2000. The TCR beta CDR3 regions were amplified from RNA transcripts. The first round of RT-PCR for the TCR CDR3 was performed with the HTBI primer set and the Qiagen OneStep RT-PCR kit. The public sequencing data were trimmed at Q25 with fastp and processed into clonotypes with MiXCR by TCRdb, which kept only in-frame beta chains. Records with the same CDR3 protein are collapsed into one entry carrying the most frequent genes and DNA. The sample includes about 59,000 distinct CDR3 sequences, with approximately 53% observed a single time. The biggest ten clones account for roughly 3.3% of the sample. Sequencing was performed on blood. The source is an older woman with Graves' ophthalmopathy.

As to this clonotype: Here the CDR3 omits its conserved ending phenylalanine or tryptophan, so a read error is the likely source. The gene calls are TRBV5-4 and TRBJ2-6, with TRBD1 matching over 12 bases. Looked up from germline, CDR1 is SGHNT and CDR2 is YYREEE (reference sequence). The CDR3 runs to 16 residues. The CDR3 DNA reads as TGTGCCGGCAGGGACAGGGGGCCATCTGGGGCCAACGTCCTGACTGTC. This codes for CAGRDRGPSGANVLTV.

The chain has TRBV9 and TRBJ2-5; 7 nucleotides agree with TRBD1. Looked up from germline, CDR1 is SGDLS and CDR2 is YYNGEE. The CDR3 is 15 residues long. Germline trimming cut 1 base from V and 2 bases from J; bases unmatched to any gene: 5. The CDR3 reads CASSVRGTEQETQYF. In DNA form, the CDR3 reads TGTGCCAGCAGCGTAAGAGGGACAGAACAAGAGACCCAGTACTTC.

V is TRBV20-1 and J is TRBJ1-4; 7 nucleotides agree with TRBD1. The CDR3 has 14 residues. CDR1 and CDR2 from the germline V gene are DFQATT and SNEGSKA (reference sequence). Trimming took 2 bases from V and 4 from J; bases not matched to a gene: 4. The CDR3 sequence: CSARPGTVNEKLFF. The DNA for the CDR3 is TGCAGTGCTAGACCCGGGACAGTTAATGAAAAACTGTTTTTT.

CDR3 sequence (DNA): TGTGCCAGCAGCACGGACCCTCGCACCGGGGAGCTGTTTTTT. Its protein product is CASSTDPRTGELFF. The genes are TRBV7-9 and TRBJ2-2; unclear D gene. CDR1 is SEHNR, CDR2 FQNEAQ, per germline (reference sequence). Between the trimmed V and J ends, which lost 5 bases and 4 bases, there was a span of 11 bases. The CDR3 has 14 amino acids. The full variable domain, rest sourced from reference TRBV7-9 and TRBJ2-2, is DTGVSQNPRHKITKRGQNVTFRCDPISEHNRLYWYRQTLGQGPEFLTYFQNEAQLEKSRLLSDRFSAERPKGSFSTLEIQRTEQGDSAMYLCASSTDPRTGELFFGEGSRLTVL.

The chain employs TRBV4-1 and TRBJ1-2; D perhaps matches TRBD1 (6 bases). CDR1 is MGHRA, CDR2 YSYEKL, per germline. CDR3 length: 13 residues. Trimming removed 4 bases from V and 9 bases from J, with 15 bases in between. The CDR3 reads CASSLDRRDSYTF. The CDR3 region has the DNA TGCGCCAGCAGCCTCGACCGACGGGACAGCTACACCTTC.

This clonotype came up many times. The CDR3 sequence is CASSQVQLLGYGYTF. The CDR3 region has the DNA TGCGCCAGCAGCCAAGTACAGCTGCTGGGCTATGGCTACACCTTC. The chain uses TRBV4-1 and TRBJ1-2; D gene unclear. V lost 1 base and J lost 4, with 13 bases in between. Germline CDR1 is MGHRA and CDR2 is YSYEKL. The CDR3 length is 15 residues.

The chain carries TRBV7-9 and TRBJ1-5, with TRBD1 matching 7 bases. With 5 bases clipped from V and 4 bases from J, the junction kept 8 bases outside the gene matches. The CDR3 has 15 residues. From germline, CDR1 is SEHNR and CDR2 FQNEAQ (reference sequence). CDR3 amino acids: CASSVVDRENQPQHF. The CDR3 nucleotides are TGTGCCAGCAGCGTAGTAGACAGGGAGAATCAGCCCCAGCATTTT.

V and J are TRBV20-1 and TRBJ2-3; TRBD2 matches 12 bases. Germline assignment: CDR1 DFQATT and CDR2 SNEGSKA (reference sequence). The CDR3 contains 16 residues. Trimming took 0 bases from V and 6 from J; bases not matched to a gene: 7. CDR3 in amino acids: CSARDGLAGGLDTQYF. The CDR3 DNA follows: TGCAGTGCTAGAGATGGGCTAGCGGGAGGGTTGGATACGCAGTATTTT.

The chain links TRBV9 to TRBJ2-1, with 7 bases matching TRBD2. The J segment lost 7 bases and the V segment lost 2 bases, leaving 9 bases of the junction unmatched. Germline assignment: CDR1 SGDLS and CDR2 YYNGEE. The CDR3 loop spans 15 amino acids. The DNA for the CDR3 is TGTGCCAGCAGCGTTCCCGCGGGAGAGGGGAATGAGCAGTTCTTC. This sequence encodes CASSVPAGEGNEQFF.

The V gene is TRBV20-1, the J gene TRBJ2-3; the match to TRBD2 covers 15 bases. With V trimmed by 6 bases and J by 3 bases, 7 bases remained unmatched. Germline V gene data show CDR1 as DFQATT and CDR2 as SNEGSKA (reference sequence). The CDR3 loop spans 16 amino acids. Written as DNA, the CDR3 is TGCAGTGCCGATGGACTAGCGGGAGGGCCAACAGATACGCAGTATTTT. It codes for CSADGLAGGPTDTQYF.

The sample holds many counts of this clonotype. V is TRBV13 and J is TRBJ2-7, with D maybe TRBD2 (6 bases). In germline, CDR1 is PRHDT, CDR2 FYEKMQ (reference sequence). Between the trimmed V and J ends, which lost 1 base and 3 bases, there was a span of 10 bases. The CDR3 sequence is 14 residues long. This CDR3 is CASSLAGVFYEQYF. CDR3 coding DNA: TGTGCCAGCAGCTTAGCGGGAGTCTTCTACGAGCAGTACTTC.

This clonotype was counted ten times or more. The chain uses TRBV7-6 and TRBJ2-2, with 9 bases aligning to TRBD1. The germline V gene has CDR1 SGHVS and CDR2 FNYEAQ. The V gene end was trimmed by 4 bases and the J gene end by 6 bases; junction bases not matched to a gene: 15. The CDR3 runs 18 residues. The chain's CDR3 is CASSSTRSGTGFPGELFF. CDR3 DNA sequence: TGTGCCAGCAGCTCCACCAGGTCGGGGACAGGGTTCCCCGGGGAGCTGTTTTTT.

This clonotype was counted many times. The chain has TRBV11-2 and TRBJ2-1; D is unclear. Trimming took 2 bases from V and 10 from J, leaving 9 bases between them. This CDR3 has 12 amino acids. Germline V lookup: CDR1 SGHAT, CDR2 FQNNGV. The CDR3 is CASSLSVTEQFF. The DNA of the CDR3 is TGTGCCAGCAGCTTAAGTGTGACGGAGCAGTTCTTC. The full variable domain, in which reference TRBV11-2 and TRBJ2-1 provide the parts outside the CDR3, is EAGVAQSPRYKIIEKRQSVAFWCNPISGHATLYWYQQILGQGPKLLIQFQNNGVVDDSQLPKDRFSAERLKGVDSTLKIQPAKLEDSAVYLCASSLSVTEQFFGPGTRLTVL.

On this clonotype: No conserved phenylalanine or tryptophan ends this CDR3, so it is likely a read error. The limits of the CDR3 on the DNA are not certain, so only TCRdb's listed CDR3 is given. The chain is built from TRBV5-6 and TRBJ2-5. Germline V gene lookup returns CDR1 SGHDT and CDR2 YYEEEE. Counting both end residues, the CDR3 totals 13 amino acids. This chain's CDR3 is CASSPTFGETQCC.

This chain joins TRBV18 and TRBJ1-5; 7 nucleotides match TRBD1. The CDR3 length is 14 residues. V lost 4 bases to trimming and J lost 11 bases; unmatched junction nucleotides: 11. Germline V gene data show CDR1 as KGHSH and CDR2 as LQKENI. This CDR3 reads CASSRGQLRETQHF. CDR3 nucleotides: TGTGCCAGCTCACGGGGACAGCTAAGGGAGACCCAGCATTTT.

Many counts were recorded for this clonotype. This chain uses TRBV5-6 with TRBJ1-3; 7 bases are shared with TRBD1. The CDR3 is 17 residues long. V was pared by 3 bases and J by 1 base, with 10 bases of the junction left unmatched. Germline assignment: CDR1 SGHDT and CDR2 YYEEEE. As DNA, the CDR3 is TGTGCCAGCAGCTACCCGGGACAGCTAGGATCTGGAAACACCATATATTTT. Amino acids: CASSYPGQLGSGNTIYF.

This clonotype was counted at least ten times. V and J are TRBV20-1 and TRBJ2-5, with 8 bases matching TRBD2. The CDR3 has 14 amino acids. CDR1 is DFQATT and CDR2 is SNEGSKA in the germline V gene (reference sequence). With 4 bases clipped from V and 2 bases from J, the junction kept 6 bases outside the gene matches. CDR3 sequence reads: CSANAGGPQETQYF. CDR3 coding DNA: TGCAGTGCTAACGCGGGGGGTCCACAAGAGACCCAGTACTTC.

At least ten counts were recorded for this clonotype. V and J are TRBV4-1 and TRBJ1-1; D perhaps matches TRBD1 (5 bases). V gave up 4 bases and J gave up 6 bases, with 15 bases separating them. The germline V gene encodes CDR1 MGHRA and CDR2 YSYEKL. The CDR3 has 14 amino acids. CDR3 DNA: TGCGCCAGCAGCCCTCCTGGGGGGGTCCCTGAAGCTTTCTTT. Its protein product is CASSPPGGVPEAFF.

The chain carries TRBV20-1 and TRBJ2-5; weak D call: TRBD2 (5 bases). V was clipped by 0 bases and J by 5 bases, with 7 bases between them. The CDR3 totals 12 residues. The germline V gene encodes CDR1 DFQATT and CDR2 SNEGSKA (reference sequence). For the CDR3, the DNA is TGCAGTGCTAGAGAACAGCGGGAGACCCAGTACTTC. Amino acid sequence: CSAREQRETQYF.

This clonotype occurred many times. The CDR3 protein is CASRGGFDTEAFF. The CDR3, as DNA: TGCGCCAGTAGGGGGGGCTTCGACACTGAAGCTTTCTTT. This chain links TRBV10-1 with TRBJ1-1; D might be TRBD1 (6 bases). Trimming took off 9 bases at V and 3 bases at J, with 14 bases between the two ends. This CDR3 comprises 13 residues. Germline-derived CDR1 and CDR2 are WNHNN and SYGVQD (reference sequence).

The CDR3 region has the DNA TGTGCCAGTAGTATCCGGGACAGGGTGAATTCACCCCTCCACTTT. The encoded protein is CASSIRDRVNSPLHF. The V gene is TRBV19, the J gene TRBJ1-6; 9 bases line up with TRBD1. J was trimmed by 7 bases and V by 3 bases; bases with no gene match: 4. The CDR3 sequence is 15 residues long. CDR1 is LNHDA, CDR2 SQIVND, per germline (reference sequence).

This clonotype came up many times. The chain employs TRBV20-1 and TRBJ1-1, with D possibly matching TRBD1 (6 bases). The CDR3 runs to 15 residues. Germline V gene sequence: CDR1 DFQATT, CDR2 SNEGSKA (reference sequence). V was shortened by 1 base and J by 3 bases, with 15 bases between the two germline ends. CDR3 coding DNA: TGCAGTGCTAGAGGCGGGGGCATGGCGGACACTGAAGCTTTCTTT. Amino acids: CSARGGGMADTEAFF.

J is TRBJ1-3 and V is TRBV7-9; D may be TRBD1 (5 bases). Germline assignment: CDR1 SEHNR and CDR2 FQNEAQ (reference sequence). Trimming cost V 3 bases and J 1 base, with 13 bases left between them. This CDR3 is built from 16 residues. In nucleotides, the CDR3 is TGTGCCAGCAGCTTTGATGAGGGGATTTCTGGAAACACCATATATTTT. Translating it yields CASSFDEGISGNTIYF.